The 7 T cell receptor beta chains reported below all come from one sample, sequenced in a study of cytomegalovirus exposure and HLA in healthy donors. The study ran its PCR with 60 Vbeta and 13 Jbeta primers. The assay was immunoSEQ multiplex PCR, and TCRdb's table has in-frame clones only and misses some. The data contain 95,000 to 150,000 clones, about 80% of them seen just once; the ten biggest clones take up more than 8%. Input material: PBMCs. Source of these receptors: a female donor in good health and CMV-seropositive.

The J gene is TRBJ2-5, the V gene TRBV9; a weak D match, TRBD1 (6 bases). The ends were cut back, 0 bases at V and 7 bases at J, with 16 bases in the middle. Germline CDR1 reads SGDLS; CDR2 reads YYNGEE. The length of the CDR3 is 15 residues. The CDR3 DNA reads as TGTGCCAGCAGCGTAGTCCCTACAGGGTCCGTGACCCAGTACTTC. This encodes CASSVVPTGSVTQYF. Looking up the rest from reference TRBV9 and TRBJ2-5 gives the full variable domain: DSGVTQTPKHLITATGQRVTLRCSPRSGDLSVYWYQQSLDQGLQFLIQYYNGEERAKGNILERFSAQQFPDLHSELNLSSLELGDSALYFCASSVVPTGSVTQYFGPGTRLLVL.

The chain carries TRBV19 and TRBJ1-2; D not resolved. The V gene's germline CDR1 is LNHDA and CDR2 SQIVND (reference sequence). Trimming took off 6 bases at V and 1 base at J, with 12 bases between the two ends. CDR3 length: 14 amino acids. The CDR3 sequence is CASRLGTFNYGYTF. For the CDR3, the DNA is TGTGCCAGTAGACTAGGAACGTTTAACTATGGCTACACCTTC.

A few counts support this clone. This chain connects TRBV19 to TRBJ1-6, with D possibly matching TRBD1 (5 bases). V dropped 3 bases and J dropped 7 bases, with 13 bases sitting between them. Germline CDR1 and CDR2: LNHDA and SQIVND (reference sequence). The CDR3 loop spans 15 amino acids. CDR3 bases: TGTGCCAGTAGTATCACCGGCCAGGGCAATTCACCCCTCCACTTT. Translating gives CASSITGQGNSPLHF. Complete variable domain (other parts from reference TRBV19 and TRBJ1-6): DGGITQSPKYLFRKEGQNVTLSCEQNLNHDAMYWYRQDPGQGLRLIYYSQIVNDFQKGDIAEGYSVSREKKESFPLTVTSAQKNPTAFYLCASSITGQGNSPLHFGNGTRLTVT.

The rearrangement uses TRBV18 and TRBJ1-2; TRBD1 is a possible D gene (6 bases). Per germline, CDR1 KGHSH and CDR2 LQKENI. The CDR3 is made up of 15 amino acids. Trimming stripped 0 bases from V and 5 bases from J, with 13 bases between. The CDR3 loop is CASSPPSTGLYGYTF. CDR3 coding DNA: TGTGCCAGCTCACCACCGTCGACAGGCCTGTATGGCTACACCTTC.

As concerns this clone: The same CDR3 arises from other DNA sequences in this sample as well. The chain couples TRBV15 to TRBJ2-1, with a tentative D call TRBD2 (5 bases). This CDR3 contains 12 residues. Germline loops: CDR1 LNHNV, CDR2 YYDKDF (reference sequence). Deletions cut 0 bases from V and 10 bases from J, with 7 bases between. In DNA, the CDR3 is TGTGCCACCAGCAGAGAGGGCGGGGAGCAGTTCTTC. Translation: CATSREGGEQFF.

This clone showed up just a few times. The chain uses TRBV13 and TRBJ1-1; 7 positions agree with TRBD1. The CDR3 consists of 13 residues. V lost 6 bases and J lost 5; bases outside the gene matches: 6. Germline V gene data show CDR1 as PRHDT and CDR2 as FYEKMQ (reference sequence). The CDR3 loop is CASRRQGMTEAFF. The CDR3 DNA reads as TGTGCCAGCAGGCGACAGGGTATGACTGAAGCTTTCTTT.

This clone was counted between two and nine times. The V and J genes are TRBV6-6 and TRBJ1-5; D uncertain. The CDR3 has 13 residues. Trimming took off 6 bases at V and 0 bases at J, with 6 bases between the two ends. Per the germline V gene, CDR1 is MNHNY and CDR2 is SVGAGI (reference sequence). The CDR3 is CASSQHSNQPQHF. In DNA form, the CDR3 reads TGTGCCAGCAGCCAACATAGCAATCAGCCCCAGCATTTT.